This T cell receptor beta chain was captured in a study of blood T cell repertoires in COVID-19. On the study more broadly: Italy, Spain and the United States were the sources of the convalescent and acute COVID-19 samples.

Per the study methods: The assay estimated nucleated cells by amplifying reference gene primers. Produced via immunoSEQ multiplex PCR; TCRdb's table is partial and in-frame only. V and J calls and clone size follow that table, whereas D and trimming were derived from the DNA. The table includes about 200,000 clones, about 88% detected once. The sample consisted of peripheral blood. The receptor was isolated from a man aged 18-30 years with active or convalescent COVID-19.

CDR3 region: CAWSGDRIPGYGYTF. Here the CDR3 DNA reads TGTGCCTGGAGTGGTGACAGGATCCCTGGCTATGGCTACACCTTC. The chain carries TRBV30 and TRBJ1-2; TRBD1 might be the D (6 bases). This CDR3 is 15 amino acids long. Germline CDR1 reads GTSNPN; CDR2 reads SVGIG (reference sequence). The V gene lost 1 base and the J gene lost 4 bases, with 16 bases spanning the gap.